The source of this TCR beta chain is a study of OX40 agonist ivuxolimab in advanced cancers. As for the study more broadly: The costimulatory receptor OX40 (CD134) was targeted by ivuxolimab, a fully human IgG2 agonistic monoclonal antibody. Intravenous ivuxolimab was administered to patients every 2 weeks at six dose levels: 0.01, 0.1, 0.3, 1.5, 3 and 10 mg/kg. Of the 52 patients in dose escalation, around 19 had hepatocellular carcinoma, about 15 had melanoma, 9 had renal cell carcinoma and 9 had head and neck cancer. The dose-escalation cohort was about 83% male with a mean age of approximately 60 years, ranging from roughly 23 to 85. Prior anti-PD-1, anti-PD-L1 or anti-CTLA-4 therapy was permitted, and checkpoint inhibitors had been received by about 44% of dose-escalation patients. Partial responses were achieved by three dose-escalation patients, of whom one had hepatocellular carcinoma and two had cutaneous melanoma. Peripheral TCRbeta sequencing aimed to test whether ivuxolimab altered TCR sequence diversity and caused clonal T-cell expansion. The paper reports the monotherapy dose-escalation portion (N of about 54 patients) of the phase I ivuxolimab trial.

The research as a whole found: Low levels of normalized T-cell clonal expansion were also seen in some nonresponding patients. Which antigens the clonally expanded peripheral T cells were specific for was not determined. After ivuxolimab, more expanded clones were found on average in CD8+ T cells than in CD4+ T cells. In the 0.1-3.0 mg/kg groups, partial responders were among the patients with the lowest normalized peripheral clonal expansion, particularly in CD8+ T cells. At doses from 0.1 to 3.0 mg/kg, clonal expansion was seen in both CD4+ and CD8+ blood T cells between baseline and week 6.

The trial excluded patients who had a history of autoimmune disease or were on systemic immunosuppression. Peripheral blood for TCR sequencing was collected from all dose cohorts at baseline, on cycle 4 day 1, and on cycle 7 day 1. Samples were obtained from an open-label, multicenter, first-in-human phase I dose-escalation trial of ivuxolimab. The trial enrolled adults with locally advanced or metastatic head and neck squamous cell, hepatocellular, melanoma or renal cell carcinoma. Before TCR sequencing, CD4+ T cells and CD8+ T cells were sorted from peripheral blood as separate populations. A note on this clone: Its binding antigen is unknown. The record has no base qualities; no much larger clone is one base away.

Including cysteine and phenylalanine, the CDR3 has 14 amino acids. Just CDR3 DNA is preserved here, 42 bases in frame from base 1. V loses 3 bases, J loses 6 bases, and the germline ends lie 15 bases apart. From a lookup of the germline V gene (reference sequence), CDR1 and CDR2 are GTSNPN and SVGIG. Genomic DNA was isolated from the sorted cells so that the TCRbeta CDR3 region could be sequenced. The immunoSEQ Assay was used to sequence the TCRbeta CDR3 regions. What TCRdb holds here is the immuneACCESS table cut down to in-frame rearrangements. Part of the clones is not present; checked against another copy, under half of the missing clones reflect an unresolved V gene, and the others are unexplained. The table for this sample lists 53,000 or so clones; 85% to 90% of them were counted only once. The ten largest account for 0.37% of the sample.

The sequence derives from an adult with an advanced solid tumor such as melanoma, head and neck, liver or kidney cancer. This material consisted of CD4+ or CD8+ T cells sorted from blood, taken in a trial of the OX40 agonist ivuxolimab. The chain is made from TRBV30 and TRBJ1-5; TRBD1 might be the D gene, on 6 matching bases. Here the CDR3 is given as CAWRGGAGGQPQHF. Read as DNA, the sequence is TGTGCCTGGAGGGGGGGGGCGGGAGGTCAGCCCCAGCATTTT. Full variable domain (CDR3 extended with the reference TRBV30 and TRBJ1-5 proteins): SQTIHQWPATLVQPVGSPLSLECTVEGTSNPNLYWYRQAAGRGLQLLFYSVGIGQISSEVPQNLSASRPQDRQFILSSKKLLLSDSGFYLCAWRGGAGGQPQHFGDGTRLSIL.